This T cell receptor beta chain was captured by sequencing in a study of blood T cell repertoires in COVID-19 (dated by TCRdb to 2018 to 2021). About the investigation overall: The collaborator samples originated in the United States, Italy and Spain and spanned the acute and convalescent phases of COVID-19. The prospective study material was composed of cDNA or gDNA derived from T cells, B-cell-depleted T cells, or PBMCs. The dataset comprised deeply sampled blood TCRbeta repertoires from subjects exposed to, actively infected with, or recovered from COVID-19. Nearly every sample came with metadata listing a de-identified subject ID, COVID-19 status, age in years and sex. Samples were obtained from the ongoing ImmuneRACE study (first 160 participants) and from 1,254 subjects provided by 6 global collaborators. Where available, HLA class I and class II types were obtained from metadata supplied by the sample provider rather than from assay-based typing. The repertoires were released in a freely available public database intended as a resource for research on the immune response to SARS-CoV-2. The study at large found these results: The amount of clinical and demographic metadata varied by source and participant and was provided uncurated.

Whole blood was collected in K2EDTA tubes by collaborating institutions according to the institutions' own protocols. For TCRbeta analysis, collaborator samples were shipped as frozen whole blood, as isolated PBMCs, or as DNA extracted from either sample type. Remarks on this clone: The target of this receptor is not known. One base away there is no much larger clone; base qualities are not given.

TCRbeta CDR3 regions were amplified from genomic DNA using the immunoSEQ Assay, a bias-controlled multiplex PCR. Per the source publication's procedure: Within the assay, amplification of reference gene primers was used to estimate how many nucleated cells each sample contained. To quantify the absolute abundance of each unique TCRbeta CDR3 rearrangement, sequence reads were collapsed and filtered. For each sample, productive Simpson clonality was calculated by taking the square root of Simpson's diversity index across productive rearrangements. TCRdb limited this immuneACCESS table to in-frame rearrangements with V and J called. A share of clones is missing; checked studies link under half to unresolved V genes, and the rest is unexplained. The V and J calls and the clone size are those of that table, but D and trimming were determined from the DNA. The sample data list over 65,000 clones, and about four fifths of these were observed just once. The ten largest clonotypes hold around 12% of the sample.

CDR3 length: 12 amino acids, cysteine to phenylalanine. Just CDR3 DNA is preserved here, 36 bases in frame from base 1. Looking up the germline V gene (reference sequence) yields CDR1 LNHDA and CDR2 SQIVND. Trimming at the junction amounts to 6 bases on V and 0 bases on J, and the germline ends lie 5 bases apart. This TCR was sampled from a woman aged 40 to 50 with active or convalescent COVID-19. The chain links TRBV19 with TRBJ1-1; the D gene identity is not certain. The sequenced material came from peripheral blood. The CDR3 sequence is CASRTMNTEAFF. The sequenced DNA: TGTGCCAGTAGAACAATGAACACTGAAGCTTTCTTT.